Below are 11 T cell receptor beta chains sequenced from a single sample in a study of cytomegalovirus exposure and HLA in healthy donors. Sequencing used immunoSEQ multiplex PCR; TCRdb keeps in-frame clones, though not all of them. The sample has about 110,000 clones, under 97% seen once. Sequenced: PBMCs. The receptors come from a woman between 18 and 30 years old in good health and CMV-seronegative.

The CDR3 loop is CASSSTLGGSTDTQYF. In nucleotides, the CDR3 is TGTGCCAGCAGCTCAACCCTGGGGGGTAGCACAGATACGCAGTATTTT. The chain couples TRBV7-9 to TRBJ2-3, with D tentatively TRBD2 (6 bases). This CDR3 is built from 16 residues. The V end lost 4 bases, the J end lost 0 bases, and 14 bases lay between the germline ends. Looked up from germline, CDR1 is SEHNR and CDR2 is FQNEAQ (reference sequence).

V is TRBV7-9 and J is TRBJ1-1, with D possibly being TRBD1 (5 bases). Trimming took off 6 bases at V and 6 bases at J, with 11 bases between the two ends. Germline V gives CDR1 SEHNR, CDR2 FQNEAQ (reference sequence). The CDR3 totals 12 residues. The CDR3 loop reads CASRERGPEAFF. The DNA of the CDR3 is TGTGCCAGCAGAGAAAGGGGTCCTGAAGCTTTCTTT.

The chain joins TRBV4-2 to TRBJ2-7; 7 positions match TRBD1. Germline values: CDR1 LGHNA, CDR2 YNFKEQ. There are 14 residues in the CDR3. V was pared by 4 bases and J by 0 bases, with 3 bases of the junction left unmatched. The CDR3 loop is CASSPRDSSYEQYF. In DNA, the CDR3 is TGTGCCAGCAGCCCCCGGGACAGCTCCTACGAGCAGTACTTC.

The V gene is TRBV2, the J gene TRBJ2-3; TRBD1 is a possible D gene (6 bases). Deletions cut 8 bases from V and 2 bases from J, with 20 bases between. This CDR3 spans 16 amino acids. Per the germline V gene, CDR1 is SNHLY and CDR2 is FYNNEI. The CDR3: CASDSTSQGATDTQYF. CDR3 in DNA: TGTGCCAGCGACTCTACGTCACAGGGTGCCACAGATACGCAGTATTTT.

This clone is a singleton in its sample. The chain carries TRBV7-2 and TRBJ1-1; no clear D. The CDR3 sequence is 16 residues long. V shed 4 bases and J shed 1 base, with 16 bases lying between them. In germline, CDR1 is SGHTA, CDR2 FQGNSA. The CDR3 reads CASSSEYSRWNTEAFF. The CDR3 region has the DNA TGTGCCAGCAGCTCAGAATACAGCCGATGGAACACTGAAGCTTTCTTT.

J is TRBJ2-3 and V is TRBV9, with D perhaps TRBD2 (5 bases). This CDR3 comprises 15 residues. Per germline, CDR1 SGDLS and CDR2 YYNGEE. V lost 2 bases and J 3 bases, leaving 13 bases between the germline ends. CDR3 nucleotide sequence: TGTGCCAGCAGCGTTCGGGCTAGCCTTACAGATACGCAGTATTTT. Translated: CASSVRASLTDTQYF.

This clone was found once. The rearrangement links TRBV7-2 to TRBJ1-5, with 11 bases matching TRBD1. The CDR3 has 17 residues. The junction had 10 bases not matched to a gene; V was cut back by 5 bases and J by 4 bases. Germline lookup yields CDR1 SGHTA and CDR2 FQGNSA. CDR3 residues: CASSPSSGTGGNQPQHF. The DNA of the CDR3 is TGTGCCAGCAGCCCATCCTCCGGGACAGGGGGTAATCAGCCCCAGCATTTT.

The chain uses TRBV9 and TRBJ1-2, with TRBD1 matching 7 bases. V lost 0 bases to trimming and J lost 2 bases; unmatched junction nucleotides: 4. The CDR3 runs to 15 residues. Per the germline V gene, CDR1 is SGDLS and CDR2 is YYNGEE. The CDR3 loop is CASSVESTGNYGYTF. The CDR3 nucleotides read TGTGCCAGCAGCGTAGAGTCGACAGGGAACTATGGCTACACCTTC.

In nucleotides, the CDR3 is TGTGCCAGCAGCTTAGCTAGCGGGGGAATATACAATGAGCAGTTCTTC. Translating gives CASSLASGGIYNEQFF. The chain couples TRBV7-2 to TRBJ2-1; 9 bases fit TRBD2. With 0 bases clipped from V and 4 bases from J, the junction kept 4 bases outside the gene matches. Germline CDR1 and CDR2: SGHTA and FQGNSA. The length of the CDR3 is 16 residues.

V usage is TRBV9 and J usage is TRBJ1-3; D might be TRBD1 (5 bases). Trimming shortened V by 4 bases and J by 0 bases, and 14 bases separated the two germline ends. The CDR3 totals 16 residues. Per germline, CDR1 SGDLS and CDR2 YYNGEE. CDR3 bases: TGTGCCAGCAGCCCCCGGAAGGGGCACTCTGGAAACACCATATATTTT. This gives the protein CASSPRKGHSGNTIYF. Full variable domain (missing parts from reference TRBV9 and TRBJ1-3): DSGVTQTPKHLITATGQRVTLRCSPRSGDLSVYWYQQSLDQGLQFLIQYYNGEERAKGNILERFSAQQFPDLHSELNLSSLELGDSALYFCASSPRKGHSGNTIYFGEGSWLTVV.

The chain combines TRBV7-2 with TRBJ2-7; possible D gene TRBD1, 5 bases. The CDR3 consists of 14 residues. The germline CDR1 and CDR2 sequences are SGHTA and FQGNSA. Trimming pared 2 bases from V and 7 bases from J, leaving 15 bases between. The CDR3 coding sequence is TGTGCCAGCAGCTTACAAGGGGTCTTGGGGGAGCAGTACTTC. Its translation is CASSLQGVLGEQYF.